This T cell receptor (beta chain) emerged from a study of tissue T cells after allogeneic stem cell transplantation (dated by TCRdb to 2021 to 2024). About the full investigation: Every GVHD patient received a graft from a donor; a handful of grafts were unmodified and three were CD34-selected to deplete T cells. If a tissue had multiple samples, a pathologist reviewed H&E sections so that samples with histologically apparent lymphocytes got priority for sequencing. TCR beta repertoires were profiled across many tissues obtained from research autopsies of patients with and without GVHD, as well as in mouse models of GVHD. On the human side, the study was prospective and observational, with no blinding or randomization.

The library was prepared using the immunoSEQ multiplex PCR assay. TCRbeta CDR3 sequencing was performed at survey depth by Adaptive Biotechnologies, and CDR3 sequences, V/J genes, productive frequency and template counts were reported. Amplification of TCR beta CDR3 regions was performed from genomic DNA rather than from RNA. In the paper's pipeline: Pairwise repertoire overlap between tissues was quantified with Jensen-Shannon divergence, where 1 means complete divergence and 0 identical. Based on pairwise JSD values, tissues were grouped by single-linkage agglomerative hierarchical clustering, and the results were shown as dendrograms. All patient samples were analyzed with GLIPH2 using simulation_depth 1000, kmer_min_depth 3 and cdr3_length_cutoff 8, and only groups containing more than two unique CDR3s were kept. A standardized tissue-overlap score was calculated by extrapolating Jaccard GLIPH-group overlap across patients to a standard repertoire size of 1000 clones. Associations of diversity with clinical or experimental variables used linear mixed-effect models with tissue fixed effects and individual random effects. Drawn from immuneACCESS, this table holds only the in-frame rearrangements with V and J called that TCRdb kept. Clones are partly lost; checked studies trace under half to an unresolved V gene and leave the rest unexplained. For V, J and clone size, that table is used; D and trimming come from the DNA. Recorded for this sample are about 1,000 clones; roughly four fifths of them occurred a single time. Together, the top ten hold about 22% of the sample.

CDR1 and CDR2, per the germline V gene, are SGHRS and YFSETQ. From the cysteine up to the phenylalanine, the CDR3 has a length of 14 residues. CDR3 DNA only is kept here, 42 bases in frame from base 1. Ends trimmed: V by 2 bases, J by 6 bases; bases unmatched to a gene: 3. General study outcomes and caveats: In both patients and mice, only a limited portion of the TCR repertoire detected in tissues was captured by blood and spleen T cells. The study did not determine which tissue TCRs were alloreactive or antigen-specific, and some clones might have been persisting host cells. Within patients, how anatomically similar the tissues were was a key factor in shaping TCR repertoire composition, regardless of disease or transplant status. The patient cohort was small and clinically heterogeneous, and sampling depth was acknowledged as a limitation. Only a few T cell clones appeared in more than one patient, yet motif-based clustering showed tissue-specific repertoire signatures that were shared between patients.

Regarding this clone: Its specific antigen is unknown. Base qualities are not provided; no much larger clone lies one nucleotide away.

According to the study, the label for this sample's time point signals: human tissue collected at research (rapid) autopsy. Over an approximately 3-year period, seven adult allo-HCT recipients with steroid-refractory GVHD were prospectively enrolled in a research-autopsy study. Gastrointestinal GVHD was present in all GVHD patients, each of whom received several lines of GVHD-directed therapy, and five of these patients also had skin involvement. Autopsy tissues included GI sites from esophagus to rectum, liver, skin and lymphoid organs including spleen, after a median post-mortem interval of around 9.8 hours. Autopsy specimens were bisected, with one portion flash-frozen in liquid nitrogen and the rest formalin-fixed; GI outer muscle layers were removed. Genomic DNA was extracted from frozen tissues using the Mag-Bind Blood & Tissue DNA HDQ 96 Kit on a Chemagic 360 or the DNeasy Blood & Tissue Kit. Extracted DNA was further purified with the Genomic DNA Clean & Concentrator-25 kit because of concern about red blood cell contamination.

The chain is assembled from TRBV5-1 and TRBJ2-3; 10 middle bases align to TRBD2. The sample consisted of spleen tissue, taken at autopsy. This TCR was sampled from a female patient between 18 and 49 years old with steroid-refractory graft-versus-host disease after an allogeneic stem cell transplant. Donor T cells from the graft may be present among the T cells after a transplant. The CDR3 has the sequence CASSFPSGSDTQYF. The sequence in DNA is TGCGCCAGCAGCTTTCCTAGCGGGAGCGATACGCAGTATTTT.